The subject of this entry is one T cell receptor (beta chain). The antigen is not known. This entry is derived from a study of T cell clonotyping in hematopoietic cell transplantation. The repertoire was sequenced with immunoSEQ multiplex PCR; TCRdb's copy has only in-frame clones and lacks some. In the table there are around 7,300 clones, about 98% of which are singletons. Recipients were bled about 28 days pretransplant and at posttransplant days 30, 100, 180. Broader study findings: Higher Inverse Simpson Index values in graft donor and pretransplant recipient predicted broader posttransplant TCR diversity. At the given depth, recipient repertoires were over 97% de novo clonotypes. After transplant, recipient diversity fell while pathologically expanded clonotypes grew through day 180.

This CDR3 spans 11 amino acids. The V gene lost 4 bases and the J gene lost 7 bases, with 10 bases spanning the gap. CDR1 and CDR2 from the germline V gene are SQVTM and ANQGSEA. The specimen comprised PBMCs, sampled 30 days after allogeneic stem cell transplant. This sequence originates from a male patient between 55 and 70 years old who had an allogeneic stem cell transplant from a related donor, so the T cells may come from the graft donor. Some clones in this sample may be carry-over from other donors' samples. V and J are TRBV29-1 and TRBJ1-2, with D possibly being TRBD1 (5 bases). Written as DNA, the CDR3 is TGCAGCGTTGTAGGGACCTCTGGCTACACCTTC. Protein sequence: CSVVGTSGYTF.